These T cell receptor beta chains were read from a single sample in a study of blood T cell repertoires in COVID-19. The table came from immunoSEQ multiplex PCR; TCRdb's copy has only in-frame clones and leaves some out. The table shows 150,000 to 200,000 clones, with approximately 88% occurring only once. The source material was PBMCs or T cells enriched from blood (not recorded which). These receptors were taken from a man between 70 and 80 years old who had been exposed to COVID-19. Both conserved end residues are part of each CDR3. Each record gives: clone size, J gene, D gene, V gene, CDR3 protein, CDR3 DNA. A D gene is named only where the DNA matches it firmly. Part of the rows lack a size; the others show once, few, many or a class for expanded clones.

clone size: -; J gene: TRBJ2-7; D gene: -; V gene: TRBV10-3; CDR3 protein: CAIRDSAYEQYF; CDR3 DNA: TGTGCCATCAGGGACTCCGCCTACGAGCAGTACTTC
clone size: -; J gene: TRBJ1-3; D gene: TRBD1; V gene: TRBV5-1; CDR3 protein: CASSGTGQGDGNTIYF; CDR3 DNA: TGCGCCAGCAGCGGGACGGGACAGGGGGACGGAAACACCATATATTTT
clone size: -; J gene: TRBJ2-5; D gene: -; V gene: TRBV24-1; CDR3 protein: CATSDSFQETQYF; CDR3 DNA: TGTGCCACCAGTGATTCCTTCCAGGAGACCCAGTACTTC
clone size: -; J gene: TRBJ2-3; D gene: TRBD1; V gene: TRBV3-1/TRBV3-2; CDR3 protein: CASSRGQGTDTQYF; CDR3 DNA: TGTGCCAGCAGCCGAGGACAGGGTACAGATACGCAGTATTTT
clone size: -; J gene: TRBJ1-5; D gene: -; V gene: TRBV27; CDR3 protein: CASSLSGQAQPQHF; CDR3 DNA: TGTGCCAGCAGTTTATCTGGACAAGCTCAGCCCCAGCATTTT
clone size: few; J gene: TRBJ2-7; D gene: -; V gene: TRBV9; CDR3 protein: CASSVEDGSVYEQYF; CDR3 DNA: TGTGCCAGCAGCGTAGAGGACGGGAGCGTATACGAGCAGTACTTC
clone size: -; J gene: TRBJ1-2; D gene: -; V gene: TRBV10-2; CDR3 protein: CASSDFREHSNYGYTF; CDR3 DNA: TGCGCCAGCAGTGATTTCAGGGAACACTCTAACTATGGCTACACCTTC
clone size: -; J gene: TRBJ2-2; D gene: -; V gene: TRBV7-3; CDR3 protein: CASSLTYQTGELFF; CDR3 DNA: TGTGCCAGCAGCTTAACGTACCAGACCGGGGAGCTGTTTTTT
clone size: few; J gene: TRBJ1-1; D gene: TRBD1; V gene: TRBV5-1; CDR3 protein: CASSLQGTMNTEAFF; CDR3 DNA: TGCGCCAGCAGCTTACAGGGGACCATGAACACTGAAGCTTTCTTT
clone size: -; J gene: TRBJ2-1; D gene: -; V gene: TRBV18; CDR3 protein: CATSLLVNDEQFF; CDR3 DNA: TGTGCCACCTCTCTCCTAGTTAACGATGAGCAGTTCTTC
clone size: -; J gene: TRBJ2-2; D gene: -; V gene: TRBV19; CDR3 protein: CASSADSFVGELFF; CDR3 DNA: TGTGCCAGTAGCGCAGACTCCTTTGTCGGGGAGCTGTTTTTT
clone size: -; J gene: TRBJ1-1; D gene: TRBD1; V gene: TRBV27; CDR3 protein: CASSLSGTGGLTEAFF; CDR3 DNA: TGTGCCAGCAGTTTAAGCGGGACAGGGGGCCTTACTGAAGCTTTCTTT
clone size: -; J gene: TRBJ1-6; D gene: -; V gene: TRBV19; CDR3 protein: CASSIMYGGSGHYNSPLHF; CDR3 DNA: TGTGCCAGTAGTATCATGTACGGCGGGTCGGGACACTATAATTCACCCCTCCACTTT
clone size: -; J gene: TRBJ1-1; D gene: TRBD1; V gene: TRBV7-9; CDR3 protein: CASSSPQGETEAFF; CDR3 DNA: TGTGCCAGCAGCTCCCCACAGGGGGAGACTGAAGCTTTCTTT
clone size: -; J gene: TRBJ2-5; D gene: TRBD1; V gene: TRBV30; CDR3 protein: CAWSVLGTGGETQYF; CDR3 DNA: TGTGCCTGGAGTGTACTCGGGACAGGGGGTGAGACCCAGTACTTC
clone size: -; J gene: TRBJ2-7; D gene: TRBD1; V gene: TRBV6-5; CDR3 protein: CASSYRQGARNEQYF; CDR3 DNA: TGTGCCAGCAGTTACAGACAGGGGGCTAGGAACGAGCAGTACTTC
clone size: few; J gene: TRBJ1-2; D gene: -; V gene: TRBV3-1/TRBV3-2; CDR3 protein: CASSQSGGGYTF; CDR3 DNA: TGTGCCAGCAGCCAATCGGGGGGTGGCTACACCTTC
clone size: -; J gene: TRBJ1-4; D gene: -; V gene: TRBV6-5; CDR3 protein: CASSYSRSRWNEKLFF; CDR3 DNA: TGTGCCAGCAGTTACTCGAGAAGCAGGTGGAATGAAAAACTGTTTTTT
clone size: few; J gene: TRBJ1-1; D gene: TRBD1; V gene: TRBV2; CDR3 protein: CASFNRGPNTEAFF; CDR3 DNA: TGTGCCAGTTTTAACAGGGGGCCTAACACTGAAGCTTTCTTT
clone size: -; J gene: TRBJ2-1; D gene: TRBD1; V gene: TRBV4-3; CDR3 protein: CASSQDRGTYNEQFF; CDR3 DNA: TGCGCCAGCAGCCAAGACAGGGGGACCTACAATGAGCAGTTCTTC
clone size: -; J gene: TRBJ1-6; D gene: TRBD1; V gene: TRBV18; CDR3 protein: CASSPPGQGINSPLHF; CDR3 DNA: TGTGCCAGCTCACCCCCCGGACAGGGAATAAATTCACCCCTCCACTTT
clone size: few; J gene: TRBJ1-4; D gene: -; V gene: TRBV28; CDR3 protein: CASREEDRQREKLFF; CDR3 DNA: TGTGCCAGCAGAGAAGAGGACAGACAACGGGAAAAACTGTTTTTT
clone size: -; J gene: TRBJ2-7; D gene: TRBD2; V gene: TRBV11-2; CDR3 protein: CASSFEIAGGMDEQYF; CDR3 DNA: TGTGCCAGCAGCTTTGAAATAGCGGGAGGTATGGACGAGCAGTACTTC
clone size: -; J gene: TRBJ1-1; D gene: -; V gene: TRBV7-8; CDR3 protein: CASSLDSHGNTEAFF; CDR3 DNA: TGTGCCAGCAGCCTTGACAGTCACGGGAACACTGAAGCTTTCTTT
clone size: -; J gene: TRBJ2-7; D gene: -; V gene: TRBV29-1; CDR3 protein: CSVVRDIGSEQYF; CDR3 DNA: TGCAGCGTTGTAAGAGACATAGGATCCGAGCAGTACTTC
clone size: -; J gene: TRBJ1-5; D gene: -; V gene: TRBV3-1/TRBV3-2; CDR3 protein: CASTTFRGNQPQHF; CDR3 DNA: TGTGCCAGCACCACCTTCCGGGGCAATCAGCCCCAGCATTTT
clone size: -; J gene: TRBJ2-1; D gene: -; V gene: TRBV12-2; CDR3 protein: CASRLVGGQFF; CDR3 DNA: TGTGCAAGTCGCTTAGTCGGAGGGCAGTTCTTC
clone size: -; J gene: TRBJ1-4; D gene: -; V gene: TRBV25-1; CDR3 protein: CASNVGHRNEKLFF; CDR3 DNA: TGTGCCAGCAATGTGGGACACCGTAATGAAAAACTGTTTTTT
clone size: -; J gene: TRBJ2-7; D gene: -; V gene: TRBV6-5; CDR3 protein: CASSSSGSYEQYF; CDR3 DNA: TGTGCCAGCAGTTCCAGCGGAAGCTACGAGCAGTACTTC
clone size: -; J gene: TRBJ1-3; D gene: -; V gene: TRBV27; CDR3 protein: CASSPPGADNTIYF; CDR3 DNA: TGTGCCAGCAGTCCTCCGGGTGCGGATAACACCATATATTTT
clone size: once; J gene: TRBJ1-6; D gene: -; V gene: TRBV6-4; CDR3 protein: CASSESQWNSPLHF; CDR3 DNA: TGTGCCAGCAGTGAATCACAGTGGAATTCACCCCTCCACTTT
clone size: -; J gene: TRBJ1-2; D gene: TRBD1; V gene: TRBV5-4; CDR3 protein: CASSSPTGDLGGYTF; CDR3 DNA: TGTGCCAGCAGCTCCCCGACAGGGGACTTGGGGGGCTACACCTTC
clone size: -; J gene: TRBJ1-1; D gene: -; V gene: TRBV30; CDR3 protein: CAWAPPRGGRTEAFF; CDR3 DNA: TGTGCCTGGGCCCCACCCAGGGGTGGTAGGACTGAAGCTTTCTTT
clone size: -; J gene: TRBJ1-5; D gene: TRBD1; V gene: TRBV25-1; CDR3 protein: CASRQTGRNQPQHF; CDR3 DNA: TGTGCCAGCAGGCAGACAGGGAGGAATCAGCCCCAGCATTTT
clone size: -; J gene: TRBJ2-5; D gene: -; V gene: TRBV6-5; CDR3 protein: CASTKAWGGETQYF; CDR3 DNA: TGTGCCAGCACCAAAGCGTGGGGGGGCGAGACCCAGTACTTC
clone size: few; J gene: TRBJ2-7; D gene: TRBD1; V gene: TRBV28; CDR3 protein: CASRLTGGGQYF; CDR3 DNA: TGTGCCAGCAGATTAACAGGGGGAGGGCAGTACTTC
clone size: -; J gene: TRBJ2-7; D gene: -; V gene: TRBV5-6; CDR3 protein: CASNKGLDSYEQYF; CDR3 DNA: TGTGCCAGCAATAAGGGGCTGGATTCCTACGAGCAGTACTTC
clone size: -; J gene: TRBJ2-1; D gene: TRBD2; V gene: TRBV19; CDR3 protein: CASSRGGSAYNEQFF; CDR3 DNA: TGTGCCAGTAGCCGCGGGGGGAGCGCCTACAATGAGCAGTTCTTC
clone size: -; J gene: TRBJ1-2; D gene: -; V gene: TRBV5-1; CDR3 protein: CASSLGEGNYGYTF; CDR3 DNA: TGCGCTAGCAGCTTGGGGGAGGGAAACTATGGCTACACCTTC
clone size: -; J gene: TRBJ1-1; D gene: -; V gene: TRBV19; CDR3 protein: CASSRGLATEAFF; CDR3 DNA: TGTGCCAGTAGTAGGGGGCTAGCCACTGAAGCTTTCTTT
clone size: -; J gene: TRBJ1-5; D gene: -; V gene: TRBV5-3; CDR3 protein: CARSVGRTGNQPQHF; CDR3 DNA: TGTGCCAGAAGCGTCGGTAGGACGGGGAATCAGCCCCAGCATTTT
clone size: -; J gene: TRBJ2-7; D gene: TRBD1; V gene: TRBV29-1; CDR3 protein: CSVVTGTGGSYEQYF; CDR3 DNA: TGCAGCGTCGTAACCGGGACAGGGGGGTCCTACGAGCAGTACTTC